What follows describes a single T cell receptor beta chain. What it binds is unknown. This entry comes from a study of OX40 agonist ivuxolimab in advanced cancers. Study as a whole: Cancers in dose escalation were hepatocellular, melanoma, renal cell and head and neck.

Study-level findings and limits: The study observed clonal expansion of CD4+ and CD8+ blood T cells by week 6 at 0.1 to 3.0 mg/kg. Average numbers of expanded clones were greater in CD8+ T cells than in CD4+.

Generated by immunoSEQ multiplex PCR, the TCRdb table keeps only in-frame clones and is missing some. Of under 25,000 clones listed, 84% are singletons. CDR1 is SEHNR and CDR2 is FQNEAQ in the germline V gene (reference sequence). Trimming left V 7 bases short and J 0 bases short, with 11 bases between. The CDR3 spans 14 residues. The V call is TRBV7-9, the J call TRBJ2-3; TRBD2 is a possible D gene (6 bases). Specimen: CD4+ or CD8+ T cells sorted from blood, collected in a trial of the OX40 agonist ivuxolimab. The clonotype was recovered from an adult with an advanced solid tumor such as melanoma, head and neck, liver or kidney cancer. The CDR3 loop reads CASTQSGSTDTQYF. In nucleotides, the CDR3 is TGTGCCAGCACCCAAAGCGGGAGCACAGATACGCAGTATTTT.